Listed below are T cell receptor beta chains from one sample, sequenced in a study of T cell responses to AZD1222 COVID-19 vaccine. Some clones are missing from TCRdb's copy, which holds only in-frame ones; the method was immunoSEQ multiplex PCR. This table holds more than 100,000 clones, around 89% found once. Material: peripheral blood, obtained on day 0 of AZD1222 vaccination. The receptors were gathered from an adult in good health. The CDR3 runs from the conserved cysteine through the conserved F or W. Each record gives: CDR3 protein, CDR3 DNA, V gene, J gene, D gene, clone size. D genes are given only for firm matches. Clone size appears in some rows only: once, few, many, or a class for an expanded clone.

CDR3aa: CATRGRDSYEQYF; CDR3nt: TGTGCCACCAGGGGCAGGGATTCCTACGAGCAGTACTTC; v_gene: TRBV15; j_gene: TRBJ2-7; d_gene: -; abundance: -
CDR3aa: CAGSPSWANTEAFF; CDR3nt: TGTGCCGGCAGCCCCTCTTGGGCGAACACTGAAGCTTTCTTT; v_gene: TRBV6-5; j_gene: TRBJ1-1; d_gene: -; abundance: -
CDR3aa: CASSLSGRDGQPQHF; CDR3nt: TGTGCCAGCAGTTTATCGGGAAGGGATGGTCAGCCCCAGCATTTT; v_gene: TRBV27; j_gene: TRBJ1-5; d_gene: -; abundance: -
CDR3aa: CASSQDRGGIDNEQFF; CDR3nt: TGCGCCAGCAGCCAAGATCGGGGCGGGATAGACAATGAGCAGTTCTTC; v_gene: TRBV4-3; j_gene: TRBJ2-1; d_gene: -; abundance: -
CDR3aa: CASSIVGGSGTGTPGANVLTF; CDR3nt: TGTGCCAGTAGTATCGTGGGTGGGTCGGGGACAGGGACTCCTGGGGCCAACGTCCTGACTTTC; v_gene: TRBV19; j_gene: TRBJ2-6; d_gene: TRBD1; abundance: -
CDR3aa: CASNKFLGIDNEQFF; CDR3nt: TGTGCCAGCAACAAATTTCTAGGAATAGACAATGAGCAGTTCTTC; v_gene: TRBV5-8; j_gene: TRBJ2-1; d_gene: -; abundance: -
CDR3aa: CASSSPAIGGTSTDTQYF; CDR3nt: TGTGCCAGCAGTTCACCCGCGATCGGTGGAACTAGCACAGATACGCAGTATTTT; v_gene: TRBV28; j_gene: TRBJ2-3; d_gene: -; abundance: -
CDR3aa: CASSLPTRGRSRNTEAFF; CDR3nt: TGTGCCAGCAGCCTTCCTACCAGGGGCAGGAGTCGGAACACTGAAGCTTTCTTT; v_gene: TRBV7-2; j_gene: TRBJ1-1; d_gene: -; abundance: -
CDR3aa: CASSPRFAGDDQPQHF; CDR3nt: TGTGCCAGCTCACCCCGTTTCGCAGGAGACGATCAGCCCCAGCATTTT; v_gene: TRBV18; j_gene: TRBJ1-5; d_gene: -; abundance: -
CDR3aa: CASSPGPENTEAFF; CDR3nt: TGTGCCAGCAGCCCGGGACCCGAGAACACTGAAGCTTTCTTT; v_gene: TRBV7-2; j_gene: TRBJ1-1; d_gene: -; abundance: -
CDR3aa: CASSGGLAVSYEQYF; CDR3nt: TGTGCCAGCAGCGGGGGACTAGCGGTCTCCTACGAGCAGTACTTC; v_gene: TRBV5-4; j_gene: TRBJ2-7; d_gene: TRBD2; abundance: once
CDR3aa: CASSQDHSGSPNEQFF; CDR3nt: TGCGCCAGCAGCCAAGATCATAGCGGGAGTCCTAATGAGCAGTTCTTC; v_gene: TRBV4-3; j_gene: TRBJ2-1; d_gene: TRBD2; abundance: -
CDR3aa: CASSLDRQGLFF; CDR3nt: TGTGCCAGCAGTTTAGATCGACAGGGTTTGTTTTTT; v_gene: TRBV28; j_gene: TRBJ1-4; d_gene: TRBD1; abundance: -
CDR3aa: CASSRTGYNQPQHF; CDR3nt: TGTGCCAGCAGTCGAACAGGGTACAATCAGCCCCAGCATTTT; v_gene: TRBV6-2/TRBV6-3; j_gene: TRBJ1-5; d_gene: -; abundance: -
CDR3aa: CASSLSRRWGGYTF; CDR3nt: TGTGCCAGCAGTTTAAGCAGGCGGTGGGGTGGCTACACCTTC; v_gene: TRBV28; j_gene: TRBJ1-2; d_gene: -; abundance: -
CDR3aa: CASSAGTAHYGYTF; CDR3nt: TGCGCCAGCAGTGCCGGGACAGCTCACTATGGCTACACCTTC; v_gene: TRBV10-1; j_gene: TRBJ1-2; d_gene: TRBD1; abundance: -
CDR3aa: CASSLDSGGRNQPQHF; CDR3nt: TGTGCCAGCAGCTTAGATTCGGGGGGACGCAATCAGCCCCAGCATTTT; v_gene: TRBV11-2; j_gene: TRBJ1-5; d_gene: -; abundance: -
CDR3aa: CASSQGRPGEQYF; CDR3nt: TGTGCCAGCAGTCAGGGAAGACCGGGCGAGCAGTACTTC; v_gene: TRBV27; j_gene: TRBJ2-7; d_gene: -; abundance: -
CDR3aa: CASRGAGGNTIYF; CDR3nt: TGTGCCAGCCGAGGGGCAGGGGGAAACACCATATATTTT; v_gene: TRBV7-2; j_gene: TRBJ1-3; d_gene: -; abundance: -
CDR3aa: CASSVGPGFQETQYF; CDR3nt: TGTGCCAGCAGCGTAGGACCCGGGTTTCAAGAGACCCAGTACTTC; v_gene: TRBV9; j_gene: TRBJ2-5; d_gene: -; abundance: -
CDR3aa: CASSLTGREQYF; CDR3nt: TGTGCCAGCAGTTTGACAGGGAGGGAGCAGTACTTC; v_gene: TRBV28; j_gene: TRBJ2-7; d_gene: -; abundance: -
CDR3aa: CASYPRQAHGAQHF; CDR3nt: TGTGCCAGCTACCCCCGACAGGCCCACGGGGCCCAGCATTTT; v_gene: TRBV28; j_gene: TRBJ1-5; d_gene: -; abundance: once
CDR3aa: CASSSSGTVNTEAFF; CDR3nt: TGTGCCAGCAGTAGCTCCGGGACGGTGAACACTGAAGCTTTCTTT; v_gene: TRBV28; j_gene: TRBJ1-1; d_gene: -; abundance: -
CDR3aa: CASSQVGDRAYGYTF; CDR3nt: TGTGCCAGCAGCCAAGTTGGGGACAGGGCCTATGGCTACACCTTC; v_gene: TRBV3-1/TRBV3-2; j_gene: TRBJ1-2; d_gene: TRBD1; abundance: -
CDR3aa: CASSYGSGYTF; CDR3nt: TGTGCCAGCAGTTACGGGTCGGGCTACACCTTC; v_gene: TRBV6-2/TRBV6-3; j_gene: TRBJ1-2; d_gene: -; abundance: -
CDR3aa: CASSPPRGAGNTIYF; CDR3nt: TGTGCCAGCAGTCCTCCTCGCGGCGCTGGAAACACCATATATTTT; v_gene: TRBV27; j_gene: TRBJ1-3; d_gene: -; abundance: -
CDR3aa: CASSQEKRSGQGKLTSYEQYF; CDR3nt: TGCGCCAGCAGCCAAGAGAAGCGATCGGGACAGGGGAAGTTAACCTCCTACGAGCAGTACTTC; v_gene: TRBV4-1; j_gene: TRBJ2-7; d_gene: TRBD1; abundance: -
CDR3aa: CASSRTGQETQYF; CDR3nt: TGTGCCAGCAGCCGGACAGGGCAAGAGACCCAGTACTTC; v_gene: TRBV5-4; j_gene: TRBJ2-5; d_gene: TRBD1; abundance: -
CDR3aa: CASSHDAWSYEQYF; CDR3nt: TGTGCCAGCAGCCACGACGCCTGGAGCTACGAGCAGTACTTC; v_gene: TRBV4-2; j_gene: TRBJ2-7; d_gene: -; abundance: once
CDR3aa: CASSRDRVSYNEQFF; CDR3nt: TGTGCCAGCAGCCGGGACAGGGTCTCCTACAATGAGCAGTTCTTC; v_gene: TRBV5-4; j_gene: TRBJ2-1; d_gene: TRBD1; abundance: once
CDR3aa: CASSSPRFAPSSYNEQFF; CDR3nt: TGTGCCAGCAGCTCACCCCGTTTTGCGCCGAGCTCCTACAATGAGCAGTTCTTC; v_gene: TRBV7-9; j_gene: TRBJ2-1; d_gene: -; abundance: -
CDR3aa: CASRVGQAMLGGGYTF; CDR3nt: TGTGCCAGCCGTGTCGGACAGGCCATGCTTGGGGGTGGCTACACCTTC; v_gene: TRBV5-4; j_gene: TRBJ1-2; d_gene: TRBD1; abundance: few
CDR3aa: CASSPGDSNQPQHF; CDR3nt: TGTGCCAGCAGTCCAGGGGACAGCAATCAGCCCCAGCATTTT; v_gene: TRBV28; j_gene: TRBJ1-5; d_gene: -; abundance: -
CDR3aa: CASSHTSRAPSSYEQYF; CDR3nt: TGTGCCAGCAGCCACACAAGCCGGGCCCCAAGCTCCTACGAGCAGTACTTC; v_gene: TRBV6-2/TRBV6-3; j_gene: TRBJ2-7; d_gene: -; abundance: -
CDR3aa: CASSEPRTAGIYGYTF; CDR3nt: TGTGCCAGCAGCGAGCCCCGGACAGCTGGGATCTATGGCTACACCTTC; v_gene: TRBV13; j_gene: TRBJ1-2; d_gene: -; abundance: -
CDR3aa: CSVSPPGGSFSSYEQYF; CDR3nt: TGCAGCGTTTCTCCCCCGGGGGGGTCATTTAGCTCCTACGAGCAGTACTTC; v_gene: TRBV29-1; j_gene: TRBJ2-7; d_gene: TRBD2; abundance: -
CDR3aa: CASSFPSGGYNEQFF; CDR3nt: TGTGCCAGCAGCTTTCCTAGCGGGGGATACAATGAGCAGTTCTTC; v_gene: TRBV11-2; j_gene: TRBJ2-1; d_gene: TRBD2; abundance: few